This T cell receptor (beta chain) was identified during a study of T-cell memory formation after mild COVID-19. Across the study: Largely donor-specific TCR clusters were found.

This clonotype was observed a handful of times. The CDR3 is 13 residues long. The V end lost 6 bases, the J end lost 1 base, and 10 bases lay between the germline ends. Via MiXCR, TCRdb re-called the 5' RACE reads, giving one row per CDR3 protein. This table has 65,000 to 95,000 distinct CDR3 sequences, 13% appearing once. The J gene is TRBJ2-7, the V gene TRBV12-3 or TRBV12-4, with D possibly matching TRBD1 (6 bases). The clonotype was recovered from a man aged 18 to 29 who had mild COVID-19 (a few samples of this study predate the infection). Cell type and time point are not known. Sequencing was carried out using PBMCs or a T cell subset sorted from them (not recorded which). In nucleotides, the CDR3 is TGTGCCAGCAGGGACAGCCTTTCCTACGAGCAGTACTTC. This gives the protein CASRDSLSYEQYF.